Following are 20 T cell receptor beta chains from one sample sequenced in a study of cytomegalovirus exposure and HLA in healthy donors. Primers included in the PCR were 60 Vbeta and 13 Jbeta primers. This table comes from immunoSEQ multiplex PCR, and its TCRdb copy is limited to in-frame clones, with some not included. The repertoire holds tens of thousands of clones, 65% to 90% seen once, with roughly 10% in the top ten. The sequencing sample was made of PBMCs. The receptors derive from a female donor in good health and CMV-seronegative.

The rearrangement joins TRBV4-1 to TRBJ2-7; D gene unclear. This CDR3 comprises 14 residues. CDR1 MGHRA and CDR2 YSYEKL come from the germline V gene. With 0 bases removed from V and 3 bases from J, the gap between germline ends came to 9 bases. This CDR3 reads CASSQESDFYEQYF. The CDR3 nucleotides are TGCGCCAGCAGCCAAGAATCCGACTTCTACGAGCAGTACTTC.

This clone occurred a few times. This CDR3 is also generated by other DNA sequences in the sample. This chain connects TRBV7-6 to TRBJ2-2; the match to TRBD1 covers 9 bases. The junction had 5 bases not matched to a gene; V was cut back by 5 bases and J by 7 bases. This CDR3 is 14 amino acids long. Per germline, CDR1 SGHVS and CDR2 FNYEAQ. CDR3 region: CASSRDRVGGELFF. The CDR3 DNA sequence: TGTGCCAGCAGCCGGGACAGGGTCGGCGGGGAGCTGTTTTTT.

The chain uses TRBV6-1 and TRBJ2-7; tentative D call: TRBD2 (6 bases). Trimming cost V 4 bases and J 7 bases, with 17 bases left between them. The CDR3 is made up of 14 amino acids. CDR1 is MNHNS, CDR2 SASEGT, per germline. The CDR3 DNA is TGTGCCAGCAGTGGGTCCGGGGGAGTTGAGGAGCAGTACTTC. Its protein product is CASSGSGGVEEQYF.

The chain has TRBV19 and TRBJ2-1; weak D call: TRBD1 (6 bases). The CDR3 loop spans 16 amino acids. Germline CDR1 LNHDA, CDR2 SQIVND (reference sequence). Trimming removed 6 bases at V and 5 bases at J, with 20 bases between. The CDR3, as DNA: TGTGCCAGTAGACCCCAGGGGCAGGGGATCCACAATGAGCAGTTCTTC. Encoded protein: CASRPQGQGIHNEQFF.

The CDR3 nucleotides read TGTGCCAGCGGGCGGCTTCCCGGGGTCTATGGCTACACCTTC. Amino acid sequence: CASGRLPGVYGYTF. The rearrangement uses TRBV6-5 and TRBJ1-2; D gene ambiguous. The V and J ends lost 8 bases and 4 bases respectively, with 17 bases between them. In germline, CDR1 is MNHEY, CDR2 SVGAGI. This CDR3 has 14 residues.

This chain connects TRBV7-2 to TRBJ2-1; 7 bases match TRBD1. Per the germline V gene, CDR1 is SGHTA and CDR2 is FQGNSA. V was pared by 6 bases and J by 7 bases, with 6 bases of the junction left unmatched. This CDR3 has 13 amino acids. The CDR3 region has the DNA TGTGCCAGCAGTAGACAGGGACAGAATGAGCAGTTCTTC. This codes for CASSRQGQNEQFF.

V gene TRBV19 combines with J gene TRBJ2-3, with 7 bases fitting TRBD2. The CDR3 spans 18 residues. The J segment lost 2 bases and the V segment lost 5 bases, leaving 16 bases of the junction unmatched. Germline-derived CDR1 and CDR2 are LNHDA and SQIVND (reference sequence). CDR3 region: CASSPTKRGLLNTDTQYF. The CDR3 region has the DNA TGTGCCAGTAGTCCCACTAAGCGGGGCCTTCTTAACACAGATACGCAGTATTTT.

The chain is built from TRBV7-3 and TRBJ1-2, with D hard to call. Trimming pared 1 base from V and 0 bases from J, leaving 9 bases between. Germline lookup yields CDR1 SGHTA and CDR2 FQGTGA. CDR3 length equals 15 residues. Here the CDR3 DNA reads TGTGCCAGCAGCTTAAAGCGGGGAACTAACTATGGCTACACCTTC. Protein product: CASSLKRGTNYGYTF.

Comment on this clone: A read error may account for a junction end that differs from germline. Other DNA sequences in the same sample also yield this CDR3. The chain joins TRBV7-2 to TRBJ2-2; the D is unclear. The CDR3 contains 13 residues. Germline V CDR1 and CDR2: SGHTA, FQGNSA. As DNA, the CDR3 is TGCGCCAGCAGCACCCAGCGTACCGGGGAGCTGTTTTTT. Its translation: CASSTQRTGELFF.

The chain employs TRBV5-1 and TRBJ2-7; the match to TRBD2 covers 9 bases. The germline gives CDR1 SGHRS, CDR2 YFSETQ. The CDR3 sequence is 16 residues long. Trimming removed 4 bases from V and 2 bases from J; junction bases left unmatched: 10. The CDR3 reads CASSPLGASGAYEQYF. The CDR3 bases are TGCGCCAGCAGCCCCTTGGGGGCTAGCGGGGCCTACGAGCAGTACTTC.

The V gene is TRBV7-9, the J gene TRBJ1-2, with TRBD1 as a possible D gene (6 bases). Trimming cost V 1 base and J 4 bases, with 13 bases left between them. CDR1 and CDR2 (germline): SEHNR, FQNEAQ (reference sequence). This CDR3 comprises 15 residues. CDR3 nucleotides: TGTGCCAGCAGCTTAGGGGCGGGCAGGGGCTATGGCTACACCTTC. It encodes CASSLGAGRGYGYTF.

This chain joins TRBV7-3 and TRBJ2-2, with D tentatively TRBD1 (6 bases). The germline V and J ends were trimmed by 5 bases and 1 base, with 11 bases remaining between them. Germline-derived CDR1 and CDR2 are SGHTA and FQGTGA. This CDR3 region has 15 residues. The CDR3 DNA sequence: TGTGCCAGCAGCCTAATGGGACAGAACACCGGGGAGCTGTTTTTT. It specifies CASSLMGQNTGELFF.

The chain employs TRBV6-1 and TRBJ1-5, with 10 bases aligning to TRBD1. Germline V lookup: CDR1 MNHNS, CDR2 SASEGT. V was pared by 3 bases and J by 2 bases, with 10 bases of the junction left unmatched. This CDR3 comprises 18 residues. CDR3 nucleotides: TGTGCCAGCAGTGAGTTGGACAGGGGGAGGTCTGGCAATCAGCCCCAGCATTTT. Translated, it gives CASSELDRGRSGNQPQHF.

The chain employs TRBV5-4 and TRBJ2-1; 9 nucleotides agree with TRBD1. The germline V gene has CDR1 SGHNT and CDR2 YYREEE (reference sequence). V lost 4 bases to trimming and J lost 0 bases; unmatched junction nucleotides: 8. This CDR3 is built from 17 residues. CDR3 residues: CASSTGTGRASYNEQFF. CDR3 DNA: TGTGCCAGCAGCACAGGGACAGGGAGGGCCTCCTACAATGAGCAGTTCTTC.

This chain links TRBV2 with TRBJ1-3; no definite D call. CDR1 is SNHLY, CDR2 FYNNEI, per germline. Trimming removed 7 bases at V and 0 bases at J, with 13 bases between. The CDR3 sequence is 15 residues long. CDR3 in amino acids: CASTRESLSGNTIYF. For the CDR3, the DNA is TGTGCCAGCACCCGGGAGTCTCTCTCTGGAAACACCATATATTTT. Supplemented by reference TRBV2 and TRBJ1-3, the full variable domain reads EPEVTQTPSHQVTQMGQEVILRCVPISNHLYFYWYRQILGQKVEFLVSFYNNEISEKSEIFDDQFSVERPDGSNFTLKIRSTKLEDSAMYFCASTRESLSGNTIYFGEGSWLTVV.

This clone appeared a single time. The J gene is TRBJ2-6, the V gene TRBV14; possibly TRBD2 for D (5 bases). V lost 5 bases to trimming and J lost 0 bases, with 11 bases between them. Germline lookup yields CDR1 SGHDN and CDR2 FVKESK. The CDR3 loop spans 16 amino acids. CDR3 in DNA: TGTGCCAGCAGCGCCCCTCGGGACTCTGGGGCCAACGTCCTGACTTTC. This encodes CASSAPRDSGANVLTF.

The CDR3, as DNA: TGTGCCAGCAGCTTAAGGACTAGCACAGATACGCAGTATTTT. It translates to CASSLRTSTDTQYF. The chain carries TRBV11-2 and TRBJ2-3; TRBD2 might be the D (5 bases). Germline lookup yields CDR1 SGHAT and CDR2 FQNNGV. V shed 2 bases and J shed 0 bases, with 6 bases lying between them. CDR3 length equals 14 residues. The whole variable domain, filled in from reference TRBV11-2 and TRBJ2-3, reads EAGVAQSPRYKIIEKRQSVAFWCNPISGHATLYWYQQILGQGPKLLIQFQNNGVVDDSQLPKDRFSAERLKGVDSTLKIQPAKLEDSAVYLCASSLRTSTDTQYFGPGTRLTVL.

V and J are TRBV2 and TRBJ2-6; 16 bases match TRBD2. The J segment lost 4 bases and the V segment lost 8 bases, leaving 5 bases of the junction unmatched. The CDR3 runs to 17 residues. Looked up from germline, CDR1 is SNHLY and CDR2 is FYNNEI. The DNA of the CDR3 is TGTGCCAGCGGGACTAGCGGGAGGGCATCCGGGGCCAACGTCCTGACTTTC. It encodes CASGTSGRASGANVLTF. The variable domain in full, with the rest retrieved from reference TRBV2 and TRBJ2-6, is EPEVTQTPSHQVTQMGQEVILRCVPISNHLYFYWYRQILGQKVEFLVSFYNNEISEKSEIFDDQFSVERPDGSNFTLKIRSTKLEDSAMYFCASGTSGRASGANVLTFGAGSRLTVL.

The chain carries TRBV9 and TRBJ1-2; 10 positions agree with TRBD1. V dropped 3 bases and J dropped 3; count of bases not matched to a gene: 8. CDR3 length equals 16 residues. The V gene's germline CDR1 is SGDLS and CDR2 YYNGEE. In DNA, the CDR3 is TGTGCCAGCAGCGCCCAGGGGGGACAGGGGTACTATGGCTACACCTTC. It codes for CASSAQGGQGYYGYTF.

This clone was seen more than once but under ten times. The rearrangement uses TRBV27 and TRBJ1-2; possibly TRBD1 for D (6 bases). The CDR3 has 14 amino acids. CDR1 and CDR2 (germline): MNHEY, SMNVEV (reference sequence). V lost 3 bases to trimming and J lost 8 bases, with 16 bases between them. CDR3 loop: CASSFSTGLQGYTF. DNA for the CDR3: TGTGCCAGCAGTTTCTCTACAGGGTTACAGGGCTACACCTTC.